The sample holds a few counts of the clone carrying this T cell receptor (beta chain). Its antigen is as yet unknown. The source of the sample is a study of CD8 T cells in ankylosing spondylitis. Via MiXCR, TCRdb re-called the 5' RACE reads, giving one row per CDR3 protein. The sample includes about 540,000 distinct CDR3 sequences, roughly 13% seen only once; the top ten take nearly 7%. General study points: What seemed typical of ankylosing spondylitis blood was a TCR beta motif built from about 8 highly homologous variants. Clones linked to disease, bearing a CD8+ phenotype, were relatively rare in peripheral blood.

Germline assignment: CDR1 DFQATT and CDR2 SNEGSKA (reference sequence). V was shortened by 2 bases and J by 8 bases, with 22 bases between the two germline ends. The CDR3 runs to 17 residues. The sequencing input was blood, either unsorted or a sorted T cell fraction (not recorded which). The chain combines TRBV20-1 with TRBJ1-6; no reliable D call. The clonotype comes from a male donor with ankylosing spondylitis. This CDR3 reads CSARNRVTGPFDSPLHF. The CDR3 DNA sequence: TGCAGTGCTAGAAACCGGGTCACCGGGCCGTTTGATTCACCCCTCCACTTT.